Described below is a single T cell receptor (beta chain) sequence and its context. This specimen belongs to a study of blood T cell repertoires in COVID-19. Looking at the study overall: Samples of COVID-19 (acute and convalescent) were obtained from the United States, Italy and Spain. In each case, the material was cDNA or gDNA derived from T cells, B-cell-depleted T cells, or PBMCs.

Per the original data handling: Counts of nucleated cells, estimated from reference gene primer amplification, were obtained. The protocol was immunoSEQ multiplex PCR, while the TCRdb copy is restricted to in-frame clones and leaves out a portion. Clone size and V and J calls were adopted from that table, with D and trimming inferred from the DNA. The repertoire holds 200,000 to 250,000 clones, with more than 65% as singletons. Specimen: peripheral blood. The receptor was derived from an elderly woman with acute or convalescent COVID-19.

In DNA, the CDR3 is TGTGCCAGCAGCTTAGCCGCCGGTGAAGCTTTCTTT. This translates into CASSLAAGEAFF. This chain uses TRBV7-2 with TRBJ1-1; D remains unclear. The germline V and J ends were trimmed by 0 bases and 7 bases, with 6 bases remaining between them. Germline V gene data show CDR1 as SGHTA and CDR2 as FQGNSA. The CDR3 has 12 amino acids.